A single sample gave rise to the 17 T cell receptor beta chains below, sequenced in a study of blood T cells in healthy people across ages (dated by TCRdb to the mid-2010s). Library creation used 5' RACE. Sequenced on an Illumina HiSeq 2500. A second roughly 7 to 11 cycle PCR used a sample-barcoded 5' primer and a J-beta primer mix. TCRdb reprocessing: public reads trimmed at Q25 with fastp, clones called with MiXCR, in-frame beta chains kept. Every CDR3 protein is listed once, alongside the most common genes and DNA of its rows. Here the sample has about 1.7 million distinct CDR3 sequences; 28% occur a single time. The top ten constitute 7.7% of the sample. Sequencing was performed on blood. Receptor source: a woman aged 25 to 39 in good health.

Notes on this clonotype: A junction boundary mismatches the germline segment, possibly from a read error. DNA for the CDR3: TGTGCCGGCAGCTGCCAGAGGGGGCGAAACATTCAGTACTTC. The encoded protein is CAGSCQRGRNIQYF. V gene TRBV9 combines with J gene TRBJ2-4; TRBD1 aligns across 7 bases. The germline CDR1 and CDR2 sequences are SGDLS and YYNGEE. The CDR3 is 14 amino acids.

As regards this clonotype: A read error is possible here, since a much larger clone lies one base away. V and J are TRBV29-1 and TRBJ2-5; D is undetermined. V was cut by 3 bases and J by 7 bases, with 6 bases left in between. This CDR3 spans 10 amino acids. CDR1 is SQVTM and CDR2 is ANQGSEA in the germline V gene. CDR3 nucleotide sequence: TGCAGCGTTGAGTCGGGGACCCAGTACTTC. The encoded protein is CSVESGTQYF.

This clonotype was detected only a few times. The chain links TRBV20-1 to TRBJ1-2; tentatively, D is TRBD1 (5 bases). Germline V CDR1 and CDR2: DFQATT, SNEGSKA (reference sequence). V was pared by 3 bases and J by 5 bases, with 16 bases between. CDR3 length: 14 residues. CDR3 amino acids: CSASGDRSRYGYTF. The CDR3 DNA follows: TGCAGTGCTAGCGGGGACCGTTCCAGATATGGCTACACCTTC.

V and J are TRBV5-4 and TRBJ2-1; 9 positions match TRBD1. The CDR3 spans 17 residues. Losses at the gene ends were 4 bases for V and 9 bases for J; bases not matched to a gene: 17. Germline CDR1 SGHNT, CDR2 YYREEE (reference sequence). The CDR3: CASSAPPVGQGVSEQFF. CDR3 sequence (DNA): TGTGCCAGCAGCGCACCCCCGGTGGGACAGGGCGTTAGTGAGCAGTTCTTC.

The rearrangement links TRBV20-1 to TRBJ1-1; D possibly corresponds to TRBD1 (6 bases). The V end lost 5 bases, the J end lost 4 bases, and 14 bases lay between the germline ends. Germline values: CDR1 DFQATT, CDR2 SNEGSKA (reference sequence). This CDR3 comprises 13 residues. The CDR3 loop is CSARKGGFTEAFF. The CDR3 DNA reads TGCAGTGCTCGGAAGGGGGGGTTCACTGAAGCTTTCTTT.

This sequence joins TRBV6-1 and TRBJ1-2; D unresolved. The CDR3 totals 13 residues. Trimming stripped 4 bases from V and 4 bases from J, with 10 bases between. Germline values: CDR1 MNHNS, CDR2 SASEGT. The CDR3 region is CASSAAQIYGYTF. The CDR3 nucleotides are TGTGCCAGCAGTGCAGCGCAGATCTATGGCTACACCTTC.

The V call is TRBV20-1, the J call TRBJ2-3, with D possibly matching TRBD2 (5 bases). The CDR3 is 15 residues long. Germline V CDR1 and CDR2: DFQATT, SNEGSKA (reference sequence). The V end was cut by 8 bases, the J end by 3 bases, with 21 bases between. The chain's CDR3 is CSPATGWGRTDTQYF. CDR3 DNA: TGCAGTCCGGCAACGGGGTGGGGAAGAACAGATACGCAGTATTTT.

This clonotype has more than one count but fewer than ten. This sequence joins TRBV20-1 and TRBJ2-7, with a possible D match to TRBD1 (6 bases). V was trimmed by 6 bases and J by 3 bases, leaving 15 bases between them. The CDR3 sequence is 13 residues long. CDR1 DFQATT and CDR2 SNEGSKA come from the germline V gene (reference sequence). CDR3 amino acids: CSARGSEHYEQYF. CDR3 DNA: TGCAGTGCCAGGGGTAGCGAACACTACGAGCAGTACTTC.

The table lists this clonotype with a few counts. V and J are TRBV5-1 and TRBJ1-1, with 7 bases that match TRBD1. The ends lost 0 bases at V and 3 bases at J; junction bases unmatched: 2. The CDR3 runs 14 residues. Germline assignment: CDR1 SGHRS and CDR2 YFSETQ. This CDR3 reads CASSLEGADTEAFF. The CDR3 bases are TGCGCCAGCAGCTTGGAGGGGGCGGACACTGAAGCTTTCTTT.

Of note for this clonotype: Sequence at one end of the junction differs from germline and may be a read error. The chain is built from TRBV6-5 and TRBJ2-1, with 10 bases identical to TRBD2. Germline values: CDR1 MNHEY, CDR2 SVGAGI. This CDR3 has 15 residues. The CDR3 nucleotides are TGTGCCAGCAATTCGAAGCGGGGGGGCGGCAATGGGCAGTTCTTC. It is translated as CASNSKRGGGNGQFF.

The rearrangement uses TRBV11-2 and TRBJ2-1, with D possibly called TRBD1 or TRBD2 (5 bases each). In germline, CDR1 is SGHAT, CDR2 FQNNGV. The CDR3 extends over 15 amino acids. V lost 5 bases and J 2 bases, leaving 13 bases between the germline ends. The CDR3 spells CASSTGTATYNEQFF. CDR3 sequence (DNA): TGTGCCAGCAGCACCGGGACCGCCACCTACAATGAGCAGTTCTTC.

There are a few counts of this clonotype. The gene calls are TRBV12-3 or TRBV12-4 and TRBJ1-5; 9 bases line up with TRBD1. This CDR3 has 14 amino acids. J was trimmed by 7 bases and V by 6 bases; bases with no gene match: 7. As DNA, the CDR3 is TGTGCCAGCAGGGCCGGGACAGGGCTCCAGCCCCAGCATTTT. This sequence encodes CASRAGTGLQPQHF.

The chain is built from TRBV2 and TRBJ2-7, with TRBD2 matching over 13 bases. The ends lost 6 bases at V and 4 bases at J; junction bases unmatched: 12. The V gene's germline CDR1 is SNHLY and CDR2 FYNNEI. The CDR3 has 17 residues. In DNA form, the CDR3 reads TGTGCCAGCAGCCCCGAGGGACTAGCGGGGACTTCATACGAGCAGTACTTC. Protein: CASSPEGLAGTSYEQYF. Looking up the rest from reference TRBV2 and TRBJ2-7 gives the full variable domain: EPEVTQTPSHQVTQMGQEVILRCVPISNHLYFYWYRQILGQKVEFLVSFYNNEISEKSEIFDDQFSVERPDGSNFTLKIRSTKLEDSAMYFCASSPEGLAGTSYEQYFGPGTRLTVT.

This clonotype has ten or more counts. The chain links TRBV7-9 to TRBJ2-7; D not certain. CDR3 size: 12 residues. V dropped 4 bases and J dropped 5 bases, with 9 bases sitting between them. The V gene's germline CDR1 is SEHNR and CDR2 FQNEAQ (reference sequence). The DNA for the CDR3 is TGTGCCAGCAGCTCCTACCGAGACGAGCAGTACTTC. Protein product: CASSSYRDEQYF. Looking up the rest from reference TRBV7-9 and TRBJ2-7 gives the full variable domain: DTGVSQNPRHKITKRGQNVTFRCDPISEHNRLYWYRQTLGQGPEFLTYFQNEAQLEKSRLLSDRFSAERPKGSFSTLEIQRTEQGDSAMYLCASSSYRDEQYFGPGTRLTVT.

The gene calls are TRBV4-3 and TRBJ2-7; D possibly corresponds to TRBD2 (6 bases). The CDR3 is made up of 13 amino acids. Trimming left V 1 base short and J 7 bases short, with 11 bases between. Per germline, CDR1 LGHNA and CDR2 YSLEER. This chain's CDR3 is CASSQASGREQYF. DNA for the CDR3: TGCGCCAGCAGCCAAGCTTCGGGGAGGGAGCAGTACTTC.

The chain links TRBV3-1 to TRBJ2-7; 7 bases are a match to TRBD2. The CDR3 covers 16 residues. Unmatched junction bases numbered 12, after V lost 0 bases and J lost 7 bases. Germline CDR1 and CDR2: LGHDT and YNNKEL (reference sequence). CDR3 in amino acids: CASSQDSVGRGREQYF. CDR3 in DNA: TGTGCCAGCAGCCAAGATTCAGTGGGACGCGGGAGAGAGCAGTACTTC.

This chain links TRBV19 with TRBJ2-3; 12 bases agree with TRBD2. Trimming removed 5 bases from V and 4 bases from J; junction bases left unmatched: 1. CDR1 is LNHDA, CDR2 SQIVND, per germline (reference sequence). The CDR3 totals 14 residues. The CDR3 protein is CASSRTSGADTQYF. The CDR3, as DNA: TGTGCCAGTAGTCGGACTAGCGGGGCAGATACGCAGTATTTT.